A single sample gave rise to the 2 T cell receptor beta chains below, sequenced in a study of T cells in localized non-small cell lung cancer. The protocol was immunoSEQ multiplex PCR, while the TCRdb copy is restricted to in-frame clones and leaves out a portion. The top ten hold about 7% of the sample, which has about 40,000 clones, 81% seen once. The sample was peripheral blood mononuclear cells, taken before any cancer treatment. These receptors were taken from a male donor older than 55 with stage II lung adenocarcinoma.

The chain has TRBV14 and TRBJ2-1; either TRBD1 or TRBD2 may supply D (5 bases each). V was shortened by 0 bases and J by 5 bases, with 14 bases between the two germline ends. This CDR3 contains 16 residues. From germline, CDR1 is SGHDN and CDR2 FVKESK. CDR3 in amino acids: CASSQDFRQGDNEQFF. The CDR3 DNA is TGTGCCAGCAGCCAAGATTTCCGCCAGGGAGACAATGAGCAGTTCTTC.

The CDR3 is CAWSVGATAWANYGYTF. The CDR3 DNA reads TGTGCCTGGAGTGTAGGGGCCACCGCCTGGGCTAACTATGGCTACACCTTC. V gene TRBV30 combines with J gene TRBJ1-2; D might be TRBD1 (5 bases). The CDR3 loop spans 17 amino acids. CDR1 is GTSNPN and CDR2 is SVGIG in the germline V gene (reference sequence). Trimming removed 0 bases from V and 0 bases from J, with 17 bases in between.